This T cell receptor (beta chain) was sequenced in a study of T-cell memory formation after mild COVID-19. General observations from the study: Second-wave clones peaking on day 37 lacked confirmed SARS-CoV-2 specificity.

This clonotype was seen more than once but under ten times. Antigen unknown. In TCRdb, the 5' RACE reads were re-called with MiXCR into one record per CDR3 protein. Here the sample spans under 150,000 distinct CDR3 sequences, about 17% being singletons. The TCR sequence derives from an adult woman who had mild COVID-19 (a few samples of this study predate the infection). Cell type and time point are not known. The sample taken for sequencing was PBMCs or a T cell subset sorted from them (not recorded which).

The CDR3 DNA reads as TGTGCCAGCAGCTCTACAGGGATCACTGAAGCTTTCTTT. Residues: CASSSTGITEAFF. The chain carries TRBV7-9 and TRBJ1-1, with a tentative D call TRBD1 (6 bases). V was cut by 4 bases and J by 4 bases, with 10 bases left in between. This CDR3 contains 13 residues. The germline V gene encodes CDR1 SEHNR and CDR2 FQNEAQ (reference sequence).